These T cell receptor beta chains were read from a single sample in a study of CD4 T cells in relation to SARS-CoV-2 and coronaviruses. Generated by immunoSEQ multiplex PCR, the TCRdb table keeps only in-frame clones and is missing some. The sample consists of about 36,000 clones, around 77% of them appearing once. The antigens these receptors bind are not known. Specimen: memory CD4+ T cells from PBMCs, cultured in vitro. These receptors were collected from an adult with COVID-19. Each CDR3 is given with its conserved first and last residue. The D gene is left open where the match is weak. Clone size is stated in some rows and not others, as once, few, many or a class when expanded.

j_call v_call d_call clone_size cdr3_aa cdr3_nt
TRBJ1-6 TRBV20-1 NA NA CSASPRMDSPLHF TGCAGTGCTAGTCCCCGAATGGATTCACCCCTCCACTTT
TRBJ1-2 TRBV12-3/TRBV12-4 NA once CASSAMEGSGYTF TGTGCCAGCAGCGCTATGGAGGGATCTGGCTACACCTTC
TRBJ2-3 TRBV7-9 NA NA CASGTYRASPPDTQYF TGTGCCAGCGGAACCTATCGGGCTTCCCCCCCAGATACGCAGTATTTT
TRBJ1-2 TRBV30 NA NA CAWSGAWGYTF TGTGCCTGGAGTGGGGCATGGGGCTACACCTTC
TRBJ2-7 TRBV6-2/TRBV6-3 TRBD1 NA CASSYPGQDYEQYF TGTGCCAGCAGTTACCCTGGACAGGACTACGAGCAGTACTTC
TRBJ2-7 TRBV9 NA NA CASSEQGFSDEQYF TGTGCCAGCAGCGAACAGGGATTTTCCGACGAGCAGTACTTC
TRBJ1-2 TRBV6-6 NA NA CASSYSKERGSGYTF TGTGCCAGCAGTTACTCGAAAGAGAGGGGCTCTGGCTACACCTTC
TRBJ2-3 TRBV6-2/TRBV6-3 NA NA CASSFTGPPTSTDTQYF TGTGCCAGCAGTTTCACCGGGCCTCCTACTTCCACAGATACGCAGTATTTT
TRBJ1-4 TRBV10-3 TRBD1 NA CAIRGQGNEKLFF TGTGCCATCAGGGGACAGGGGAATGAAAAACTGTTTTTT
TRBJ2-7 TRBV5-4 TRBD2 few CASSFSGNRNEQYF TGTGCCAGCAGCTTCAGCGGGAATAGAAACGAGCAGTACTTC
TRBJ2-3 TRBV7-6 TRBD2 NA CASSLLTGTSLTDTQYF TGTGCCAGCAGCTTATTGACAGGGACTAGCCTCACAGATACGCAGTATTTT